These 10 T cell receptor beta chains share one sample of origin, sequenced in a study of blood T cell repertoires in COVID-19. Some clones are missing from TCRdb's copy, which holds only in-frame ones; the method was immunoSEQ multiplex PCR. The sample holds 45,000 to 55,000 clones, 70% to 90% seen once. The specimen sequenced was peripheral blood. Every receptor here comes from a human donor in a cohort sampled during active COVID-19.

This sequence joins TRBV9 and TRBJ2-7; 12 bases are shared with TRBD1. V lost 10 bases, J lost 6 bases, and 26 bases stayed unmatched. The germline CDR1 and CDR2 sequences are SGDLS and YYNGEE. The CDR3 sequence is 19 residues long. CDR3: CAVGGTGGPRWIRRCEQYF. The CDR3 nucleotides are TGTGCCGTTGGGGGGACAGGGGGCCCTAGATGGATACGGAGGTGCGAGCAGTACTTC.

The rearrangement links TRBV7-3 to TRBJ2-5; TRBD2 agrees at 13 bases. The V and J ends lost 2 bases and 5 bases, in that order; junction bases with no gene match: 5. Germline-derived CDR1 and CDR2 are SGHTA and FQGTGA. The CDR3 extends over 16 amino acids. CDR3 amino acids: CASSLGGLAGRETQYF. The CDR3 DNA sequence: TGTGCCAGCAGCTTAGGGGGACTAGCGGGGAGGGAGACCCAGTACTTC. The full variable domain, with the rest looked up from reference TRBV7-3 and TRBJ2-5, is GAGVSQTPSNKVTEKGKYVELRCDPISGHTALYWYRQSLGQGPEFLIYFQGTGAADDSGLPNDRFFAVRPEGSVSTLKIQRTERGDSAVYLCASSLGGLAGRETQYFGPGTRLLVL.

This clone was seen a few times. This chain joins TRBV4-2 and TRBJ2-7; 12 positions agree with TRBD2. This CDR3 contains 16 residues. With V trimmed by 0 bases and J by 6 bases, 6 bases remained unmatched. Germline lookup yields CDR1 LGHNA and CDR2 YNFKEQ. DNA for the CDR3: TGTGCCAGCAGCCAAGATCGAGCTAGCGGGGGGGCCGAGCAGTACTTC. Its protein product is CASSQDRASGGAEQYF.

The chain combines TRBV6-6 with TRBJ1-4, with TRBD1 matching over 7 bases. Trimming at V came to 7 bases and at J to 4 bases, leaving 9 bases not matched to a gene. Germline V gene sequence: CDR1 MNHNY, CDR2 SVGAGI (reference sequence). This CDR3 contains 15 residues. The CDR3: CASNALGQYNEKLFF. CDR3 sequence (DNA): TGTGCCAGCAACGCCCTGGGACAGTATAATGAAAAACTGTTTTTT.

The chain combines TRBV6-5 with TRBJ1-6, with 8 bases aligning to TRBD1. J lost 6 bases, V lost 6 bases, and 7 bases had no gene match. The CDR3 covers 15 residues. Germline CDR1 reads MNHEY; CDR2 reads SVGAGI. As DNA, the CDR3 is TGTGCCAGCAGACCAGCCGGGACAGGTAATTCACCCCTCCACTTT. Translation gives CASRPAGTGNSPLHF.

The chain has TRBV19 and TRBJ2-3, with D hard to call. The CDR3 runs to 15 residues. Per the germline V gene, CDR1 is LNHDA and CDR2 is SQIVND (reference sequence). V lost 3 bases and J 0 bases, leaving 10 bases between the germline ends. CDR3: CASSIRVLSTDTQYF. In DNA form, the CDR3 reads TGTGCCAGTAGTATTCGGGTTTTAAGCACAGATACGCAGTATTTT.

V usage is TRBV5-5 and J usage is TRBJ2-7, with D unclear. Per the germline V gene, CDR1 is SGHKS and CDR2 is YYEKEE (reference sequence). The germline V and J ends were trimmed by 2 bases and 4 bases, with 10 bases remaining between them. The CDR3 covers 13 residues. CDR3 sequence reads: CASSFGFGYEQYF. The CDR3 DNA is TGTGCCAGCAGCTTTGGGTTCGGGTACGAGCAGTACTTC. The variable domain in full, with the rest retrieved from reference TRBV5-5 and TRBJ2-7, is DAGVTQSPTHLIKTRGQQVTLRCSPISGHKSVSWYQQVLGQGPQFIFQYYEKEERGRGNFPDRFSARQFPNYSSELNVNALLLGDSALYLCASSFGFGYEQYFGPGTRLTVT.

On this clone itself: The junction departs from the called germline gene at one end, perhaps through a read error. The CDR3 nucleotides read TGTGCCAGCAGCGAAGAACGGACAGGGGTTCGGGAGCAGTACTTC. This sequence encodes CASSEERTGVREQYF. The chain has TRBV2 and TRBJ2-7, with 9 nucleotides matching TRBD1. Germline CDR1 and CDR2: SNHLY and FYNNEI. This CDR3 is 15 amino acids long. The complete variable domain, with remaining parts taken from reference TRBV2 and TRBJ2-7, reads EPEVTQTPSHQVTQMGQEVILRCVPISNHLYFYWYRQILGQKVEFLVSFYNNEISEKSEIFDDQFSVERPDGSNFTLKIRSTKLEDSAMYFCASSEERTGVREQYFGPGTRLTVT.

The V call is TRBV30, the J call TRBJ1-4; D is undetermined. This CDR3 contains 13 residues. V lost 8 bases, J lost 6 bases, and 16 bases lay in between. Per the germline V gene, CDR1 is GTSNPN and CDR2 is SVGIG (reference sequence). CDR3 loop: CAADPRGYEKLFF. The CDR3 coding sequence is TGTGCCGCCGACCCCCGAGGTTATGAAAAACTGTTTTTT.

V is TRBV30 and J is TRBJ2-5; D might be TRBD2 (7 bases). CDR1 and CDR2 from the germline V gene are GTSNPN and SVGIG (reference sequence). There are 16 residues in the CDR3. V was shortened by 3 bases and J by 1 base, with 18 bases between the two germline ends. The CDR3 sequence: CAWSYGGGKGQETQYF. The DNA for the CDR3 is TGTGCCTGGAGCTATGGGGGGGGCAAGGGCCAAGAGACCCAGTACTTC.